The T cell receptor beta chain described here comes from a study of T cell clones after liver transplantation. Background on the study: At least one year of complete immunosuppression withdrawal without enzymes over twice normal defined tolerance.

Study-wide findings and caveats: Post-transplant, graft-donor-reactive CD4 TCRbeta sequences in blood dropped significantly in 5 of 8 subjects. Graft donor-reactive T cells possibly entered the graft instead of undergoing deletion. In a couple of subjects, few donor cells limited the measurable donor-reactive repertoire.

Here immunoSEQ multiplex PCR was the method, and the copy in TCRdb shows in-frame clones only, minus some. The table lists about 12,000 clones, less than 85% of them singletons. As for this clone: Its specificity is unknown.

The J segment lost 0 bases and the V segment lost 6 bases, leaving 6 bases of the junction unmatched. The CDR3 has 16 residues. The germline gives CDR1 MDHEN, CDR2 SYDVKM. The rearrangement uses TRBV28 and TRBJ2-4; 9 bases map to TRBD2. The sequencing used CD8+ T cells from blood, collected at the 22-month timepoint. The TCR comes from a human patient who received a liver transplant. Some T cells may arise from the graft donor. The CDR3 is CASSPSGDLAKNIQYF. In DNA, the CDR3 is TGTGCCAGCAGCCCTAGCGGGGATCTAGCCAAAAACATTCAGTACTTC.